The 24 T cell receptor beta chains reported below all come from one sample, sequenced in a study of shared clonotypes between healthy human individuals. TCRdb's table, derived via immunoSEQ multiplex PCR, lists solely in-frame clones and lacks some. The sample carries a few million clones, approximately 92% recorded once. Sequencing was carried out using naive CD4+ T cells sorted from blood. Specified subset: CD45RA+ positively selected. The receptors stem from a man between 18 and 29 years old in good health.

Concerning this clone: Additional DNA sequences in this sample encode the identical CDR3. The chain employs TRBV18 and TRBJ2-7; TRBD1 matches 7 bases. Trimming cost V 5 bases and J 3 bases; bases outside gene matches: 4. The length of the CDR3 is 13 residues. Germline V gives CDR1 KGHSH, CDR2 LQKENI. The CDR3 protein is CASSTTGVYEQYF. The CDR3 bases are TGTGCCAGCTCAACAACAGGGGTCTACGAGCAGTACTTC.

V and J are TRBV2 and TRBJ1-1; D call uncertain. V was shortened by 3 bases and J by 2 bases, with 13 bases between the two germline ends. Germline V gene lookup returns CDR1 SNHLY and CDR2 FYNNEI. The CDR3 consists of 15 residues. The CDR3 loop is CASSDRGTANTEAFF. CDR3 sequence (DNA): TGTGCCAGCAGTGACCGAGGAACAGCCAACACTGAAGCTTTCTTT. Combining the CDR3 with reference TRBV2 and TRBJ1-1 gives the whole variable domain EPEVTQTPSHQVTQMGQEVILRCVPISNHLYFYWYRQILGQKVEFLVSFYNNEISEKSEIFDDQFSVERPDGSNFTLKIRSTKLEDSAMYFCASSDRGTANTEAFFGQGTRLTVV.

The V call is TRBV30, the J call TRBJ1-6; D is ambiguous. Germline CDR1 GTSNPN, CDR2 SVGIG (reference sequence). V was pared by 3 bases and J by 8 bases, with 14 bases between. The CDR3 length is 14 residues. The CDR3 bases are TGTGCCTGGAGCTCAGGTCTCGGCGATTCACCCCTCCACTTT. Translation gives CAWSSGLGDSPLHF. Full variable domain (remainder filled in from reference TRBV30 and TRBJ1-6): SQTIHQWPATLVQPVGSPLSLECTVEGTSNPNLYWYRQAAGRGLQLLFYSVGIGQISSEVPQNLSASRPQDRQFILSSKKLLLSDSGFYLCAWSSGLGDSPLHFGNGTRLTVT.

The chain has TRBV11-2 and TRBJ2-2; D not certain. V shed 5 bases and J shed 5 bases, with 21 bases lying between them. Germline V CDR1 and CDR2: SGHAT, FQNNGV. The CDR3 covers 17 residues. The CDR3 here is CASSGGDVALGTGELFF. CDR3 DNA sequence: TGTGCCAGCAGCGGCGGCGACGTAGCACTCGGGACCGGGGAGCTGTTTTTT.

This clone was observed a single time. The chain employs TRBV7-9 and TRBJ1-6, with 8 positions matching TRBD1. CDR3 length: 17 amino acids. V was pared by 2 bases and J by 2 bases, with 5 bases of the junction left unmatched. From germline, CDR1 is SEHNR and CDR2 FQNEAQ (reference sequence). Here the CDR3 reads CASSLSQGAAYNSPLHF. Written as DNA, the CDR3 is TGTGCCAGCAGCTTATCCCAGGGGGCAGCCTATAATTCACCCCTCCACTTT.

The chain has TRBV2 and TRBJ2-6, with D perhaps TRBD2 (6 bases). Germline CDR1 and CDR2: SNHLY and FYNNEI. The CDR3 is 12 residues long. V was cut by 3 bases and J by 12 bases, with 9 bases left in between. The CDR3: CASSDLGGVLTF. The CDR3, as DNA: TGTGCCAGCAGTGATTTGGGGGGCGTCCTGACTTTC.

The chain carries TRBV5-6 and TRBJ2-7, with 10 bases that match TRBD2. The junction had 8 bases not matched to a gene; V was cut back by 2 bases and J by 6 bases. CDR1 is SGHDT, CDR2 YYEEEE, per germline. The CDR3 runs to 15 residues. CDR3 nucleotide sequence: TGTGCCAGCAGCTTCGCTAGCGGGAGAGGTCGCGAGCAGTACTTC. This sequence encodes CASSFASGRGREQYF.

The chain employs TRBV18 and TRBJ1-2; 8 bases agree with TRBD1. Trimming took 1 base from V and 6 from J; bases not matched to a gene: 10. Germline V gene data show CDR1 as KGHSH and CDR2 as LQKENI. The CDR3 extends over 16 amino acids. In DNA form, the CDR3 reads TGTGCCAGCTCACCACTGACTCCGACAGGGGTTAATGGCTACACCTTC. Translated, it gives CASSPLTPTGVNGYTF.

The chain links TRBV2 to TRBJ2-2; TRBD2 is a possible D gene (6 bases). In germline, CDR1 is SNHLY, CDR2 FYNNEI. The V end lost 2 bases, the J end lost 5 bases, and 12 bases lay between the germline ends. This CDR3 comprises 15 residues. CDR3 sequence (DNA): TGTGCCAGCAGTGAAAGGTTAGCGGCTACCGGGGAGCTGTTTTTT. Its protein is CASSERLAATGELFF.

This chain connects TRBV6-6 to TRBJ1-2, with a weak D call TRBD1 (5 bases). The germline V gene encodes CDR1 MNHNY and CDR2 SVGAGI (reference sequence). The CDR3 loop spans 11 amino acids. Trimming shortened V by 8 bases and J by 4 bases, and 8 bases separated the two germline ends. As DNA, the CDR3 is TGTGCCAGCCGTACAGGCTATGGCTACACCTTC. It specifies CASRTGYGYTF.

The J gene is TRBJ1-2, the V gene TRBV6-5, with D unresolved. The CDR3 is made up of 16 amino acids. The V end was cut by 0 bases, the J end by 4 bases, with 15 bases between. Germline lookup yields CDR1 MNHEY and CDR2 SVGAGI. The DNA for the CDR3 is TGTGCCAGCAGTTACTCTTCCGGTTCCAAGGGCTATGGCTACACCTTC. Translated: CASSYSSGSKGYGYTF.

The CDR3 spells CASSHGDRSREKLFF. The CDR3 DNA sequence: TGTGCCAGCAGCCACGGGGACAGGAGTAGAGAAAAACTGTTTTTT. The V gene is TRBV7-8, the J gene TRBJ1-4, with 8 nucleotides matching TRBD1. The CDR3 is 15 residues long. Trimming at V came to 5 bases and at J to 8 bases, leaving 10 bases not matched to a gene. CDR1 is SGHVS, CDR2 FQNEAQ, per germline.

The V and J genes are TRBV4-2 and TRBJ2-1; 15 positions match TRBD2. The germline gives CDR1 LGHNA, CDR2 YNFKEQ. This CDR3 spans 18 amino acids. After removal of 0 bases from V and 10 bases from J, the junction contained 10 bases not matched to a gene. CDR3 DNA: TGTGCCAGCAGCCAAGAGGCTGGACTAGCGGGAGGGCTCGGGGAGCAGTTCTTC. This translates into CASSQEAGLAGGLGEQFF.

This chain links TRBV2 with TRBJ2-3; D perhaps matches TRBD1 (5 bases). The germline V gene encodes CDR1 SNHLY and CDR2 FYNNEI. Trimming shortened V by 9 bases and J by 2 bases, and 15 bases separated the two germline ends. CDR3 length: 14 residues. CDR3 bases: TGTGCCAGACAGGTTCAGATTGCCACAGATACGCAGTATTTT. Amino acids: CARQVQIATDTQYF.

V gene TRBV6-6 combines with J gene TRBJ2-7, with 9 bases matching TRBD1. The CDR3 length is 14 residues. The V gene end was trimmed by 4 bases and the J gene end by 1 base; junction bases not matched to a gene: 2. CDR1 MNHNY and CDR2 SVGAGI come from the germline V gene (reference sequence). In DNA, the CDR3 is TGTGCCAGCAGTTCAGGGACAGGGTCCTACGAGCAGTACTTC. Amino acids: CASSSGTGSYEQYF.

The chain carries TRBV28 and TRBJ1-1, with 7 nucleotides matching TRBD1. The CDR3 covers 13 residues. With V trimmed by 7 bases and J by 5 bases, 7 bases remained unmatched. Germline V gene data show CDR1 as MDHEN and CDR2 as SYDVKM. CDR3 DNA: TGTGCCAGCATTTGGAGGGGGCGGACTGAAGCTTTCTTT. Encoded protein: CASIWRGRTEAFF.

This chain links TRBV7-2 with TRBJ1-2; D unresolved. V was pared by 1 base and J by 0 bases, with 6 bases between. The CDR3 contains 14 residues. Germline CDR1 is SGHTA and CDR2 is FQGNSA. The CDR3 region is CASSLVPANYGYTF. The CDR3, as DNA: TGTGCCAGCAGCTTAGTACCAGCTAACTATGGCTACACCTTC.

V is TRBV6-1 and J is TRBJ2-1, with D uncertain. This CDR3 has 12 residues. Germline V gives CDR1 MNHNS, CDR2 SASEGT. V lost 4 bases and J lost 8, with 9 bases in between. Here the CDR3 reads CASSARRDEQFF. In DNA form, the CDR3 reads TGTGCCAGCAGTGCTCGTAGGGATGAGCAGTTCTTC.

The V gene is TRBV5-4, the J gene TRBJ2-3; D call uncertain. Trimming took 4 bases from V and 4 from J, leaving 7 bases between them. The CDR3 totals 12 residues. CDR1 and CDR2 (germline): SGHNT, YYREEE (reference sequence). In nucleotides, the CDR3 is TGTGCCAGCAGCGATTCCGCAGATACGCAGTATTTT. Protein product: CASSDSADTQYF.

This chain connects TRBV5-8 to TRBJ2-7; D remains ambiguous. Germline CDR1 and CDR2: SGHTS and YDEGEE. CDR3 length: 12 residues. Trimming removed 7 bases from V and 6 bases from J, with 14 bases in between. The CDR3 spells CASAYPFFEQYF. CDR3 sequence (DNA): TGTGCCAGCGCGTACCCGTTCTTCGAGCAGTACTTC.

This chain links TRBV5-1 with TRBJ2-3; 8 bases are shared with TRBD1. Trimming at V came to 7 bases and at J to 1 base, leaving 8 bases not matched to a gene. The CDR3 consists of 15 residues. CDR1 is SGHRS, CDR2 YFSETQ, per germline. The CDR3, as DNA: TGCGCCAGCTATAAAATGGACAGGGGCACAGATACGCAGTATTTT. This gives the protein CASYKMDRGTDTQYF.

The chain recombines TRBV30 with TRBJ2-5; 7 nucleotides agree with TRBD2. V shed 8 bases and J 1 base; nucleotides not matched to a gene: 7. The germline V gene has CDR1 GTSNPN and CDR2 SVGIG (reference sequence). This CDR3 has 13 amino acids. CDR3 sequence: CAGEGGFQETQYF. In DNA, the CDR3 is TGTGCCGGAGAGGGAGGGTTCCAAGAGACCCAGTACTTC.

This chain uses TRBV19 with TRBJ2-4; tentatively, D is TRBD1 (5 bases). The CDR3 consists of 15 residues. Germline V gives CDR1 LNHDA, CDR2 SQIVND (reference sequence). V shed 0 bases and J shed 10 bases, with 16 bases lying between them. The CDR3 loop reads CASSIEGKQAGIQYF. Written as DNA, the CDR3 is TGTGCCAGTAGTATAGAAGGGAAACAGGCCGGGATTCAGTACTTC.

With regard to this clone: One end of the junction fails to match germline, which may point to a read error. V is TRBV5-1 and J is TRBJ2-7, with 9 bases aligning to TRBD1. The CDR3 has 14 residues. Germline CDR1 is SGHRS and CDR2 is YFSETQ. The CDR3: CASSFGGNEGQGWF. The DNA for the CDR3 is TGCGCCAGCAGTTTTGGAGGAAATGAGGGACAGGGATGGTTC.